This TCR beta chain was recovered during a study of T cell repertoires in cytomegalovirus infection. Study-wide points: Using cumulative public TCR beta family frequency, the authors identified those who carried CMV together with the relevant HLA.

TCRdb processed the reads anew with MiXCR; each CDR3 protein has one entry. There are roughly 220,000 distinct CDR3 sequences in the sample; around two fifths occur only once, and approximately 60% lies in the top ten. CDR1 is SGHTA, CDR2 FQGNSA, per germline. The CDR3 runs to 14 residues. V shed 5 bases and J 2 bases; nucleotides not matched to a gene: 3. This clonotype was seen many times. What it binds is unknown. The sample consisted of CD8+ T cells from cultured PBMCs, taken from culture after CMV antigen stimulation. The chain is built from TRBV7-2 and TRBJ2-5, with TRBD1 matching over 9 bases. This TCR was recovered from a human donor in good health (CMV status not recorded). Some clones in this sample may be carry-over from other donors' samples. This CDR3 reads CASSRGTGQETQYF. CDR3 bases: TGTGCCAGCAGCCGAGGGACAGGGCAAGAGACCCAGTACTTC.